These T cell receptor beta chains were read from a single sample in a study of T cells in tumors after PD-1 blockade. TCRdb's table, derived via immunoSEQ multiplex PCR, lists solely in-frame clones and lacks some. Among 7,900 or so clones listed, roughly 60% were seen once. The input for sequencing was tumor tissue, taken after anti-PD-1 treatment. The receptors were sampled from a human donor with basal cell carcinoma. Each CDR3 is given without its conserved first and last residue.

v_call cdr3_aa
TRBV5-6 ASSLSLRRGTQY
TRBV20-1 SASRRDTEAF
TRBV29-1 SVEGTSGGADTQY
TRBV6-1 ASSESSYNSPLH
TRBV11-3 ASSLRGLRGPYEQY
TRBV28 ASRSPGPYEQY
TRBV6-2/TRBV6-3 ASSLIDYNEQF
TRBV6-2/TRBV6-3 ASSPLFLGSLAKNIQY
TRBV3-1/TRBV3-2 ASSRKGAYTEAF
TRBV27 ASTLGVTYNSPLH
TRBV5-1 ASSRLGLAGGIYTDTQY
TRBV27 ASSFRQGLVGELF
TRBV7-9 ASSAGGQGVHEQY
TRBV5-1 ASSLEGQGSLWNTEAF
TRBV13 ASSFRGNTEAF
TRBV7-9 ASSPTSGGVDEQF
TRBV28 ASRTQGTEAF
TRBV30 AWSVLASGNTIY
TRBV5-6 ASSLIGRGRVPGELF
TRBV5-1 ASSRTGINEQY
TRBV18 ASSHPNSGNTIY
TRBV11-2 ASSPLRGSAGNPSYEQY
TRBV5-1 ASSPGTGRHTDTQY
TRBV30 AWSRQGWEKLF
TRBV3-1/TRBV3-2 ASSRGAGYNEQF
TRBV4-1 ASSHQKLRDRAKSSGNTIY
TRBV7-9 ASSPTSGGSDTQY
TRBV5-1 ATKTGPSTDTQY
TRBV7-8 ASSRGGSGELF
TRBV5-1 ASSGTSGYQETQY
TRBV7-9 ASSSQGVYT
TRBV24-1 ATSGPGQGRTGELF
TRBV6-5 ASSPREGQYYGHT
TRBV30 AWDRAKGNQPQH
TRBV10-2 ASSDGGQDTQY
TRBV4-1 ASSRGLQYTEAF
TRBV10-3 AISESLGLEQY
TRBV6-5 ASRDGFSTNEKLF
TRBV4-2 ASRLLRFDQY
TRBV14 ASSQEIVRGRETQY
TRBV28 ASSGRQGRFSPLH
TRBV30 AWKPAHEQY
TRBV9 ASSPQGTRGRSYEQY
TRBV5-1 ASSFGQGARVEGYT
TRBV7-8 ASSPGRQNTEAF
TRBV6-5 ASSQGLAEAF
TRBV7-2 ASTLETFGQPQH
TRBV7-8 ASSPQGLGMETQY
TRBV5-1 ASSLTLYEQY
TRBV24-1 ATSTKQGTSTDTQY
TRBV9 ASSTGDKGTQY
TRBV12-5 ASGLGGQGDYGYT
TRBV7-2 ASSLVPGNNSPLH
TRBV5-1 ASSLAAGAGNTEAF
TRBV5-1 ASSFLAGEDTQY
TRBV19 ASSLRGRSSYNEQF
TRBV29-1 SVFGTGYGYT
TRBV19 ASSWGQHTGELF
TRBV7-2 ASSSGQGIGELF
TRBV27 ASSLSWQSTFRYGYT